The T cell receptor (beta chain) described here comes from a study of cytomegalovirus exposure and HLA in healthy donors. Study-wide background: HLA-typed donors were the source of roughly 80 million unique TCRs held in an early data release.

With 60 Vbeta and 13 Jbeta primers, the PCR was carried out. Assay: immunoSEQ multiplex PCR; the TCRdb copy retains only in-frame clones and omits some. This table holds 100,000 to 150,000 clones. The germline V gene encodes CDR1 LNHDA and CDR2 SQIVND (reference sequence). With 7 bases removed from V and 5 bases from J, the gap between germline ends came to 21 bases. The CDR3 sequence is 17 residues long. Unrecorded immune exposure was likely among donors, who were nominally healthy when sampled. This receptor was obtained from a man younger than 35 in good health and CMV-seronegative. This chain joins TRBV19 and TRBJ1-6; maybe TRBD1 (5 bases). Sequencing was carried out using PBMCs. The CDR3 spells CASNRPGAGGHNSPLHF. The CDR3 coding sequence is TGTGCCAGTAATCGACCAGGAGCGGGGGGTCATAATTCACCCCTCCACTTT. The full variable domain, with the rest looked up from reference TRBV19 and TRBJ1-6, is DGGITQSPKYLFRKEGQNVTLSCEQNLNHDAMYWYRQDPGQGLRLIYYSQIVNDFQKGDIAEGYSVSREKKESFPLTVTSAQKNPTAFYLCASNRPGAGGHNSPLHFGNGTRLTVT.